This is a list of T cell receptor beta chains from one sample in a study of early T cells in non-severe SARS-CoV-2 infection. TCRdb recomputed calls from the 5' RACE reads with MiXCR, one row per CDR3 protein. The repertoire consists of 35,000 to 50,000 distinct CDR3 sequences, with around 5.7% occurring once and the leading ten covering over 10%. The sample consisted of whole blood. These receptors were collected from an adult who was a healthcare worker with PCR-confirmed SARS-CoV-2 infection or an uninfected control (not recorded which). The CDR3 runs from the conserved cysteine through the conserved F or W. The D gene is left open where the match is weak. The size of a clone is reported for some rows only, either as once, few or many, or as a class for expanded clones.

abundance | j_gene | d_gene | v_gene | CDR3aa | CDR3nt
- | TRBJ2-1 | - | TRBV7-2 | CASSSRAGYNEQFF | TGTGCCAGCAGCTCCAGGGCGGGATACAATGAGCAGTTCTTC
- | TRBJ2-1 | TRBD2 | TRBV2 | CASSEGLAGVNEQFF | TGTGCCAGCAGTGAAGGACTAGCGGGGGTCAATGAGCAGTTCTTC
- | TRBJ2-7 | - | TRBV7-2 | CASSSHREQYF | TGTGCCAGCAGCTCTCACCGCGAGCAGTACTTC
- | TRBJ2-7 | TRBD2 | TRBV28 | CASSPSGGAVYEQYF | TGTGCCAGCAGTCCAAGCGGGGGGGCAGTCTACGAGCAGTACTTC
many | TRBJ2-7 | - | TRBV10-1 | CASRTGAGFRYEQYF | TGCGCCAGCAGGACTGGAGCAGGCTTCCGCTACGAGCAGTACTTC
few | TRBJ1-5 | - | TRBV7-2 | CASSLDRAYQPQHF | TGTGCCAGCAGCTTAGACAGGGCTTATCAGCCCCAGCATTTT
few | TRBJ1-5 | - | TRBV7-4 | CASSPEEGFDQPQHF | TGTGCCAGCAGCCCCGAGGAGGGATTCGATCAGCCCCAGCATTTT
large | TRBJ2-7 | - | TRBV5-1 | CASSSGESSYEQYF | TGCGCCAGCAGCTCCGGGGAGAGCTCCTACGAGCAGTACTTC
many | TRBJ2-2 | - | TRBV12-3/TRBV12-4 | CASSLGSGELFF | TGTGCCAGCAGTTTAGGGTCCGGGGAGCTGTTTTTT
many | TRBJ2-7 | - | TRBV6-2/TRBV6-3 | CASSYGGGKSSYEQYF | TGTGCCAGCAGTTACGGTGGAGGCAAAAGCTCCTACGAGCAGTACTTC